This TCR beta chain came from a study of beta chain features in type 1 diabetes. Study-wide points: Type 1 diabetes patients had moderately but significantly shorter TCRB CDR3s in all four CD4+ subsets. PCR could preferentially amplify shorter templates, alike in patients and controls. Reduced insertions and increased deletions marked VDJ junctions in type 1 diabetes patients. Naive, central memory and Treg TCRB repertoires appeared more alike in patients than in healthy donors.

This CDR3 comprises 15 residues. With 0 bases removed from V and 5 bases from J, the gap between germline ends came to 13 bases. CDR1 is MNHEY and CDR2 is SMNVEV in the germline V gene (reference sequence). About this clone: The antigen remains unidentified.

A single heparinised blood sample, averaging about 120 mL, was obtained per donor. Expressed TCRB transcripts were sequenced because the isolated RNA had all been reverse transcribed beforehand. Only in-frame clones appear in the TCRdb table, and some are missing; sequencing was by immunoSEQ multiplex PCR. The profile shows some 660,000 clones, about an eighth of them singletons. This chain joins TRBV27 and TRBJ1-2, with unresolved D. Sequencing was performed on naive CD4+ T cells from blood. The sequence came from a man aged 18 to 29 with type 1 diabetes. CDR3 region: CASSLSPVRKYGYTF. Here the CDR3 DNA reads TGTGCCAGCAGTTTATCCCCCGTAAGGAAATATGGCTACACCTTC.